This T cell receptor beta chain was obtained from a study of blood T cell repertoires in COVID-19. For the study at large: The samples span acute and convalescent COVID-19 from the United States, Italy and Spain. The analysed material was cDNA or gDNA that came from T cells, B-cell-depleted T cells, or PBMCs.

How the authors handled the data: Using reference gene primer amplification, nucleated cell counts were estimated. Sequencing used immunoSEQ multiplex PCR; TCRdb keeps in-frame clones, though not all of them. V and J calls plus clone size are reproduced from that table; the DNA served to infer D and trimming. The repertoire holds tens of thousands of clones, with more than 70% as singletons. V was shortened by 4 bases and J by 8 bases, with 17 bases between the two germline ends. This CDR3 has 14 amino acids. Germline loops: CDR1 LNHNV, CDR2 YYDKDF (reference sequence). V and J are TRBV15 and TRBJ1-2; D possibly corresponds to TRBD1 (5 bases). This clonotype originated in a man between 65 and 85 years old with acute or convalescent COVID-19. Sequenced input: peripheral blood. Here the CDR3 reads CATSTGTSRSGYTF. The CDR3 bases are TGTGCCACCAGCACTGGGACTTCCCGGAGCGGCTACACCTTC.